This TCR beta chain comes out of a study of CD8 T cells in ankylosing spondylitis. Using quantitative 5'-RACE with molecular barcodes, the authors made TCR beta libraries. TCRdb itself ran the 5' RACE reads through MiXCR, one entry per CDR3 protein. The data contain about 240,000 distinct CDR3 sequences, 7.5% to 9.5% of them singletons. The study's findings and limits: Blood of patients with ankylosing spondylitis appeared to be characterized by a TCR beta motif of eight highly homologous variants.

The CDR3 loop spans 15 amino acids. Trimming removed 5 bases at V and 0 bases at J, with 11 bases between. The germline V gene has CDR1 ENHRY and CDR2 SYGVKD. This clonotype was detected ten times or more. The antigen is unknown. The sample taken for sequencing was blood, either unsorted or a sorted T cell fraction (not recorded which). J is TRBJ1-3 and V is TRBV10-3; no clear D. This clonotype was sampled from a female donor with ankylosing spondylitis or in good health (not recorded which). The CDR3 nucleotides read TGTGCCATCAGTCCTAGGACCCTCTCTGGAAACACCATATATTTT. This gives the protein CAISPRTLSGNTIYF.